The clone carrying this T cell receptor (beta chain) has at least ten counts. The antigen is not known. The CDR3 is made up of 13 amino acids. CDR1 is KGHSH and CDR2 is LQKENI in the germline V gene. V lost 6 bases to trimming and J lost 2 bases, with 8 bases between them. The entry originates in a study of early T cells in non-severe SARS-CoV-2 infection. In the study overall: The study sequenced bulk RNA from unsorted whole blood, with chains unpaired.

Each single cDNA molecule received a unique molecular identifier. TCRdb used MiXCR to reprocess the 5' RACE reads, holding one entry per CDR3 protein. Among 37,000 or so distinct CDR3 sequences, approximately 6.3% were seen once, and the ten largest hold roughly 24%. Study-level findings and limits: VDJdb matching, biased toward anti-spike CD8 responses, missed private and CD4 specificities.

The V gene is TRBV18, the J gene TRBJ2-1; D is ambiguous. The clonotype was recovered from an adult who was a healthcare worker with PCR-confirmed SARS-CoV-2 infection or an uninfected control (not recorded which). The sample comprised whole blood. CDR3 sequence reads: CASSPRTYNEQFF. CDR3 DNA: TGTGCCAGCTCCCCCCGCACCTACAATGAGCAGTTCTTC. The full variable domain, its missing parts supplied by reference TRBV18 and TRBJ2-1, is NAGVMQNPRHLVRRRGQEARLRCSPMKGHSHVYWYRQLPEEGLKFMVYLQKENIIDESGMPKERFSAEFPKEGPSILRIQQVVRGDSAAYFCASSPRTYNEQFFGPGTRLTVL.